This entry concerns a single T cell receptor beta chain. Its antigen is unidentified. The data were obtained in a study of shared clonotypes between healthy human individuals. The assay used deep level. Sequencing was performed with immunoSEQ multiplex PCR; in TCRdb, only in-frame clones are kept and a portion is missing. The table has hundreds of thousands of clones, 90% to 97% seen once; the top ten hold about 0.064%. Study-level results: Genetic and exposure-history diversity was limited by the small donor number.

There were no recent acute infections or vaccinations among the donors, who were healthy HIV-negative adults. The sequenced sample was naive CD4+ T cells sorted from blood. Subset of the sample: CD45RA+ positively selected. The clonotype comes from a woman aged 30 to 39 in good health.

The DNA of the CDR3 is TGTGCCAGTAGTATTTCTCCGGGACTCACCTACAATGAGCAGTTCTTC. It is translated as CASSISPGLTYNEQFF. The genes are TRBV19 and TRBJ2-1; tentative D call: TRBD2 (6 bases). Germline CDR1 reads LNHDA; CDR2 reads SQIVND (reference sequence). V lost 3 bases and J 2 bases, leaving 14 bases between the germline ends. The length of the CDR3 is 16 residues. The full variable domain, with the rest looked up from reference TRBV19 and TRBJ2-1, is DGGITQSPKYLFRKEGQNVTLSCEQNLNHDAMYWYRQDPGQGLRLIYYSQIVNDFQKGDIAEGYSVSREKKESFPLTVTSAQKNPTAFYLCASSISPGLTYNEQFFGPGTRLTVL.